The next 13 T cell receptor beta chains were all read from a single sample in a study of diagnostic markers for celiac disease. From its re-call of the reads, TCRdb lists each CDR3 protein once, without DNA. The listing records around 3,500 distinct CDR3 sequences. The specimen sequenced was either unsorted cells or a sorted T cell fraction (not recorded which). The receptors were gathered from a human donor. This table probably holds off-target reads from a library built for another chain.

This clonotype counts as medium-sized by frequency. The genes are TRBV10-3 and TRBJ2-1. Per the germline V gene, CDR1 is ENHRY and CDR2 is SYGVKD. The CDR3 consists of 13 residues. The CDR3 protein is CAISGGLTLEQFF.

The chain links TRBV5-1 to TRBJ2-5; with no DNA, the TCRdb D assignment of TRBD2 cannot be verified. Germline CDR1 and CDR2: SGHRS and YFSETQ. This CDR3 is built from 16 residues. The CDR3 sequence: CASSLQAGGLRETQYF. The variable domain in full, with the rest retrieved from reference TRBV5-1 and TRBJ2-5, is KAGVTQTPRYLIKTRGQQVTLSCSPISGHRSVSWYQQTPGQGLQFLFEYFSETQRNKGNFPGRFSGRQFSNSRSEMNVSTLELGDSALYLCASSLQAGGLRETQYFGPGTRLLVL.

The chain joins TRBV2 to TRBJ1-1; the TCRdb call, TRBD1, lacks DNA for checking. CDR3 length equals 14 residues. Germline V lookup: CDR1 SNHLY, CDR2 FYNNEI. CDR3 sequence reads: CASIRTEMNTEAFF.

The genes are TRBV20-1 and TRBJ2-1; the TRBD1 assignment by TCRdb is unverifiable without DNA. From germline, CDR1 is DFQATT and CDR2 SNEGSKA (reference sequence). The CDR3 loop spans 15 amino acids. CDR3 sequence: CSARAREGFYNEQFF.

The V gene is TRBV20-1, the J gene TRBJ1-1; the TRBD1 assignment by TCRdb is unverifiable without DNA. CDR3 length equals 13 residues. Germline CDR1 DFQATT, CDR2 SNEGSKA (reference sequence). CDR3 sequence reads: CSASTGARTEAFF.

The chain employs TRBV10-3 and TRBJ2-1; the TRBD2 assignment by TCRdb is unverifiable without DNA. CDR3 size: 13 residues. In germline, CDR1 is ENHRY, CDR2 SYGVKD. The CDR3 protein is CAISGGLDNEQFF.

V gene TRBV20-1 combines with J gene TRBJ1-1; no DNA is available, so the TRBD1 call from TCRdb remains unchecked. CDR1 and CDR2 from the germline V gene are DFQATT and SNEGSKA (reference sequence). The CDR3 runs 13 residues. The CDR3 region is CSASGGSNTEAFF.

According to its frequency, this clonotype is medium-sized (0.01 to 0.1%). This chain joins TRBV4-2 and TRBJ2-3; TCRdb gives TRBD2 as the D gene, but with no DNA this cannot be confirmed. Germline V lookup: CDR1 LGHNA, CDR2 YNFKEQ. This CDR3 contains 15 residues. CDR3 loop: CASSQETSGLDTQYF.

V usage is TRBV19 and J usage is TRBJ1-6. The CDR3 covers 13 residues. Germline values: CDR1 LNHDA, CDR2 SQIVND (reference sequence). The CDR3 reads CASRLIRNSPLHF.

Judged by frequency, this clonotype is large. This chain joins TRBV28 and TRBJ1-2; TCRdb calls TRBD1, which cannot be checked without DNA. The CDR3 has 14 amino acids. The germline CDR1 and CDR2 sequences are MDHEN and SYDVKM. CDR3 amino acids: CASSLIGGVYGYTF.

The chain is built from TRBV6-2 or TRBV6-3 and TRBJ2-2. This CDR3 contains 13 residues. Germline-derived CDR1 and CDR2 are MNHEY and SVGEGT. The chain's CDR3 is CASKRWEDGELFF.

The rearrangement joins TRBV9 to TRBJ1-1. This CDR3 contains 13 residues. Germline V lookup: CDR1 SGDLS, CDR2 YYNGEE. The CDR3 loop reads CASSVLLGGEAFF.

The chain recombines TRBV7-2 with TRBJ2-1; lacking DNA, the TRBD2 call made by TCRdb goes unchecked. This CDR3 is 13 amino acids long. Per germline, CDR1 SGHTA and CDR2 FQGNSA. Here the CDR3 reads CASRTYLANEQFF.